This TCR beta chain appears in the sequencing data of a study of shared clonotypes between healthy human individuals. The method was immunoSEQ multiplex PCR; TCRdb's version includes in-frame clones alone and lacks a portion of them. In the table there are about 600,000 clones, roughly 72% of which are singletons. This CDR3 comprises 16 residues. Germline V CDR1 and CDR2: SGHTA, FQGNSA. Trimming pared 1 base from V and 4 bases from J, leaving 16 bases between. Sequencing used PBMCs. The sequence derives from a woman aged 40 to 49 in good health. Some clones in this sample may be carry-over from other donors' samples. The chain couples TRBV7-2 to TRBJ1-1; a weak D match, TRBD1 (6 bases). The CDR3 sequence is CASSLVWGRRGTEAFF. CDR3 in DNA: TGTGCCAGCAGCTTAGTTTGGGGGCGCCGGGGCACTGAAGCTTTCTTT. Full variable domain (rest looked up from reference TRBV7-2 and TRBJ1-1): GAGVSQSPSNKVTEKGKDVELRCDPISGHTALYWYRQSLGQGLEFLIYFQGNSAPDKSGLPSDRFSAERTGGSVSTLTIQRTQQEDSAVYLCASSLVWGRRGTEAFFGQGTRLTVV.